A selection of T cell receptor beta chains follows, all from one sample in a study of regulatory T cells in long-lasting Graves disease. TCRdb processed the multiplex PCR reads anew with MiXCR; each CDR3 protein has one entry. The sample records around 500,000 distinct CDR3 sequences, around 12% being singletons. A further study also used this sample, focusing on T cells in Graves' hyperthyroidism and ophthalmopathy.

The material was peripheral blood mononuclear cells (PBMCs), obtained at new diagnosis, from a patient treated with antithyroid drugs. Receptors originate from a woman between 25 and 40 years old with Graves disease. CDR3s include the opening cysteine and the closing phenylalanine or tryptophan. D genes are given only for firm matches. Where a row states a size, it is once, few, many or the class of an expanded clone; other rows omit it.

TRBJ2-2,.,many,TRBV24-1,CATSDTIAAVDGGELFF,TGTGCCACCAGTGATACGATAGCCGCCGTGGATGGCGGGGAGCTGTTTTTT
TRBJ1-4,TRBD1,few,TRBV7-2,CASSTYRGTNEKLFF,TGTGCCAGCAGCACCTACAGGGGAACTAATGAAAAACTGTTTTTT
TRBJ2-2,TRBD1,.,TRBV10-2,CASLTGGSGELFF,TGCGCCAGCCTTACAGGGGGCTCCGGGGAGCTGTTTTTT
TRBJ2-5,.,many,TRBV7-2,CASSLGGLGTQETQYF,TGTGCCAGCAGCTTAGGAGGCTTGGGGACCCAAGAGACCCAGTACTTC
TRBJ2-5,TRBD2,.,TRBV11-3,CASSRTSGNRGPQYF,TGTGCCAGCAGCCGGACTAGCGGGAACCGCGGGCCCCAGTACTTC
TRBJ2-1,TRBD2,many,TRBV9,CASSVSVAGVRNEQFF,TGTGCCAGCAGCGTTTCCGTAGCGGGAGTTCGTAATGAGCAGTTCTTC
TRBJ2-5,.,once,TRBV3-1,CASSQSRVFQETQYF,TGTGCCAGCAGCCAATCGAGGGTTTTCCAAGAGACCCAGTACTTC
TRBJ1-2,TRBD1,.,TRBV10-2,CASSDVDRLMSAYGYTF,TGCGCCAGCAGTGATGTGGACAGGCTTATGTCGGCCTATGGCTACACCTTC
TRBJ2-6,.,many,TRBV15,CATSRGTPYPISGANVLTF,TGTGCCACCAGCAGAGGGACACCCTACCCCATCTCTGGGGCCAACGTCCTGACTTTC
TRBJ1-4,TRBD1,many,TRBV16,CASSQSGTGNEKLFF,TGTGCCAGCAGCCAATCCGGGACAGGGAATGAAAAACTGTTTTTT
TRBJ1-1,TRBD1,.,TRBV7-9,CASSLDGQGLASSSEAFF,TGTGCCAGCAGCTTAGACGGACAGGGTTTGGCGAGCAGCTCTGAAGCTTTCTTT
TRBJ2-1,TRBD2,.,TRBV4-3,CASSQAAGAPYNEQFF,TGCGCCAGCAGCCAAGCTGCGGGAGCCCCCTACAATGAGCAGTTCTTC
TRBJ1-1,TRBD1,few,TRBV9,CASSYRPSGTANTEAFF,TGTGCCAGCAGTTACCGCCCCTCCGGGACAGCGAACACTGAAGCTTTCTTT
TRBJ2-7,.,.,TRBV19,CASSRGGGYEQYF,TGTGCCAGTAGTCGCGGAGGGGGATACGAGCAGTACTTC
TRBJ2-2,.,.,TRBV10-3,CAISESLPPPGELFF,TGTGCCATCAGTGAGTCGTTACCCCCTCCCGGGGAGCTGTTTTTT
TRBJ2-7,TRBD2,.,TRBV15,CATSSPIVAGSYEQYF,TGTGCCACCAGCAGCCCTATCGTAGCGGGCTCCTACGAGCAGTACTTC
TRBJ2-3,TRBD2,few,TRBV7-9,CASSRAGGDTDTQYF,TGTGCCAGCAGCCGAGCGGGGGGAGACACAGATACGCAGTATTTT
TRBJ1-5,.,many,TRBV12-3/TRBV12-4,CASSLGRQHSNQPQHF,TGTGCCAGCAGTTTAGGTCGGCAGCATAGCAATCAGCCCCAGCATTTT
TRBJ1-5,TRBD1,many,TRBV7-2,CASSRTGGSNQPQHF,TGTGCCAGCAGCCGAACAGGGGGGAGCAATCAGCCCCAGCATTTT
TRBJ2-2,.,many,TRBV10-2,CASSVSGVGGELFF,TGCGCCAGCAGCGTCTCAGGCGTGGGCGGGGAGCTGTTTTTT
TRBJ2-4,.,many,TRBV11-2,CASSANGPQYF,TGTGCCAGCAGCGCGAATGGCCCTCAGTACTTC
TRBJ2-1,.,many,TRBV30,CAWSVAPYNEQFF,TGTGCCTGGAGTGTAGCCCCATACAATGAGCAGTTCTTC
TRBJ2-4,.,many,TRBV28,CASSGSVGKNIQYF,TGTGCCAGCAGTGGGTCTGTGGGCAAAAACATTCAGTACTTC
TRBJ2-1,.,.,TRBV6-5,CASSYSFRGAGRGEQFF,TGTGCCAGCAGTTACTCTTTTAGGGGGGCGGGAAGAGGTGAGCAGTTCTTC
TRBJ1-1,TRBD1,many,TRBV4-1,CASSPGQGITEAFF,TGCGCCAGCAGCCCCGGACAGGGGATCACTGAAGCTTTCTTT
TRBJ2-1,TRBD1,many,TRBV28,CASSTPGTGAYNEQFF,TGTGCCAGCAGTACCCCCGGGACAGGGGCCTACAATGAGCAGTTCTTC
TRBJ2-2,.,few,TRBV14,CASSQSRNTGELFF,TGTGCCAGCAGCCAATCCAGGAACACCGGGGAGCTGTTTTTT
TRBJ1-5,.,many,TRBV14,CASSGGGSNQPQHF,TGTGCCAGCAGCGGGGGGGGGAGCAATCAGCCCCAGCATTTT
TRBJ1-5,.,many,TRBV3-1,CASSQGERSNQPQHF,TGTGCCAGCAGCCAAGGAGAAAGAAGCAATCAGCCCCAGCATTTT
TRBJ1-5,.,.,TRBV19,CASNGLGPQHF,TGTGCCAGTAATGGGTTAGGGCCCCAGCATTTT
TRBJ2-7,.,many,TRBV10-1,CASSEEQPSSYEQYF,TGCGCCAGCAGTGAGGAACAACCCTCTAGCTACGAGCAGTACTTC
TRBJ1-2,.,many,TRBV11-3,CASSLEASRTDGYTF,TGTGCCAGCAGCTTAGAGGCGTCGCGGACAGATGGCTACACCTTC
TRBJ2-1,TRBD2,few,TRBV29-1,CSVEGLAGDLSYNEQFF,TGCAGCGTTGAGGGACTAGCGGGAGACCTCTCCTACAATGAGCAGTTCTTC
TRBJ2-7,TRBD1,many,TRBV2,CASSGPDRAYEQYF,TGTGCCAGCAGTGGGCCGGACAGGGCCTACGAGCAGTACTTC
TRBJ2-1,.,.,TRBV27,CASSPDRSSPYNEQFF,TGTGCCAGCTCTCCGGACCGTTCGAGCCCCTACAATGAGCAGTTCTTC
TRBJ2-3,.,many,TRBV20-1,CSVAQGRSTDTQYF,TGCAGTGTCGCACAGGGACGTAGCACAGATACGCAGTATTTT
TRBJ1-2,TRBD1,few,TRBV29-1,CSVEVRRTDRAFYGYTF,TGCAGCGTTGAAGTGAGGAGGACGGACAGGGCTTTCTATGGCTACACCTTC
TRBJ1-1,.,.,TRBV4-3,CASVPVWGRREAFF,TGCGCCAGCGTCCCGGTATGGGGACGCCGTGAGGCTTTCTTT
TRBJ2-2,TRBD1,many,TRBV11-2,CASSDRGGELFF,TGTGCCAGCAGCGACAGGGGGGGGGAGCTGTTTTTT
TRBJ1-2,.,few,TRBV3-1,CASSQRYEAGHGYTF,TGTGCCAGCAGCCAGCGATATGAGGCTGGGCATGGCTACACCTTC
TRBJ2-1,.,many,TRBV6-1,CASTYQGHGEQFF,TGTGCCAGCACCTACCAGGGACATGGCGAGCAGTTCTTC
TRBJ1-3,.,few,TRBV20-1,CSAPTGSSGNTIYF,TGCAGTGCTCCAACAGGGAGCTCTGGAAACACCATATATTTT
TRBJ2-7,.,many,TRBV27,CASRGASYEQYF,TGTGCCAGCAGGGGAGCCTCCTACGAGCAGTACTTC
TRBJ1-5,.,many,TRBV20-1,CSARDMNRDFNQPQHF,TGCAGTGCTAGAGATATGAATCGGGACTTCAATCAGCCCCAGCATTTT
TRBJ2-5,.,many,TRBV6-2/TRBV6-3,CASSYPGRVQETQYF,TGTGCCAGCAGTTACCCCGGGAGAGTCCAAGAGACCCAGTACTTC
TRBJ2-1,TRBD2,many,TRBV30,CAWRGRGGRTAGSYNEQFF,TGTGCCTGGAGGGGCCGGGGGGGCAGGACGGCGGGCTCCTACAATGAGCAGTTCTTC
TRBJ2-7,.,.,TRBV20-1,CSASYRDTYSYEQYF,TGCAGTGCTAGTTACCGAGACACCTACTCCTACGAGCAGTACTTC
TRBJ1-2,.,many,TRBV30,CAWMSPGYGYTF,TGTGCCTGGATGAGCCCGGGGTATGGCTACACCTTC
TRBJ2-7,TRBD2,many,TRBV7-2,CASSLGGGAGDGFEQYF,TGTGCCAGCAGCTTAGGAGGGGGAGCGGGAGATGGGTTTGAGCAGTACTTC
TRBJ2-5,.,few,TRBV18,CASSTQGYQETQYF,TGTGCCAGCTCCACCCAGGGGTACCAAGAGACCCAGTACTTC
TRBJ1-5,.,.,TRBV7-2,CASSVTGGLSQPQHF,TGTGCCAGCAGCGTGACTGGGGGATTAAGCCAGCCCCAGCATTTT
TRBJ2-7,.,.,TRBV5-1,CASSLGVGWSYEQYF,TGCGCCAGCAGCTTGGGCGTAGGATGGTCCTACGAGCAGTACTTC
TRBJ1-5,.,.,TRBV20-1,CSAGGDRSRPQHF,TGCAGTGCTGGAGGGGACCGCTCTAGGCCCCAGCATTTT
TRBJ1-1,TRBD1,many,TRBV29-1,CSVPGQQNTEAFF,TGCAGCGTCCCGGGACAGCAGAACACTGAAGCTTTCTTT
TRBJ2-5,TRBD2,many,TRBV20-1,CSAPTSGSGETQYF,TGCAGTGCTCCTACCAGCGGGAGTGGAGAGACCCAGTACTTC